The rows below give T cell receptor beta chains drawn from one sample of a study of blood T cell repertoires in COVID-19. Only in-frame clones appear in the TCRdb table, and some are missing; sequencing was by immunoSEQ multiplex PCR. The sample shows a few hundred thousand clones, 70% to 90% of them seen only once. What was sequenced was peripheral blood. The receptors come from a woman in her thirties with active or convalescent COVID-19. The CDR3 runs from the conserved cysteine through the conserved F or W. A D gene is named only where the DNA matches it firmly.

v_gene	len	j_gene	d_gene	CDR3aa
TRBV19	14	TRBJ1-2	TRBD1	CATSKIGQVYGYTF
TRBV9	14	TRBJ2-7	NA	CASSPTRGGSEQYF
TRBV4-1	15	TRBJ2-1	TRBD2	CASSQFSGSYNEQFF
TRBV5-8	15	TRBJ2-1	TRBD2	CASSFYRLATNEQFF
TRBV6-5	15	TRBJ2-5	TRBD2	CASRFGGGPLVTQYF
TRBV18	13	TRBJ2-5	TRBD1	CASSLRQGETQYF
TRBV6-2/TRBV6-3	17	TRBJ1-2	TRBD1	CASSYSLRGTGGYGYTF
TRBV3-1/TRBV3-2	13	TRBJ2-7	TRBD1	CASSQQGAREQYF
TRBV4-1	14	TRBJ1-2	NA	CASSQDRAYYGYTF
TRBV5-1	14	TRBJ2-3	TRBD1	CASSFDRGADTQYF
TRBV7-3	15	TRBJ1-5	NA	CASSLRQGSNQPQHF
TRBV11-2	14	TRBJ2-7	TRBD1	CASSLGTGAYEQYF
TRBV19	16	TRBJ2-5	NA	CASSIASTGFQETQYF
TRBV6-2/TRBV6-3	13	TRBJ1-2	NA	CASSYQANYGYTF
TRBV7-2	13	TRBJ1-1	NA	CASSWTENTEAFF
TRBV7-8	14	TRBJ1-1	NA	CASSLSGGPTEAFF
TRBV29-1	11	TRBJ2-2	NA	CSVSRTGELFF
TRBV14	12	TRBJ2-7	NA	CASSQVLYEQYF
TRBV6-4	12	TRBJ1-2	NA	CARNRTDYGYTF
TRBV6-2/TRBV6-3	14	TRBJ2-7	NA	CASIPAGLAYEQYF
TRBV6-5	13	TRBJ2-2	NA	CASSQGGIGELFF
TRBV5-5	16	TRBJ1-3	NA	CASSLRSGGPGNTIYF
TRBV10-3	14	TRBJ1-6	NA	CAISDRGGVSPLHF
TRBV2	14	TRBJ2-7	NA	CASDLRGPLGEQYF
TRBV28	10	TRBJ2-1	NA	CASSLNEQFF
TRBV7-2	14	TRBJ2-7	TRBD2	CASSLSGGSYEQYF
TRBV28	11	TRBJ1-2	NA	CASSILEGYTF
TRBV6-5	14	TRBJ2-7	TRBD1	CASESRTGGYEQYF
TRBV30	15	TRBJ1-3	TRBD1	CAWSGDRRSGNTIYF
TRBV19	13	TRBJ1-2	NA	CASTLEEGLGYTF
TRBV19	11	TRBJ1-2	TRBD1	CASSPGGGYTF
TRBV30	12	TRBJ1-4	NA	CAIKGRDEKLFF
TRBV30	16	TRBJ1-4	NA	CACPGGPKGTNEKLFF
TRBV27	17	TRBJ1-5	NA	CASSLSRFNRPNQPQHF
TRBV27	19	TRBJ2-6	NA	CASSLKAGFPLSGANVLTF
TRBV7-7	15	TRBJ2-5	TRBD1	CASSPTGGRGETQYF
TRBV28	12	TRBJ1-1	TRBD1	CASVRGVTEAFF
TRBV18	15	TRBJ1-1	TRBD1	CASSHLDREFTEAFF
TRBV7-2	14	TRBJ2-3	TRBD2	CASSFGWGGDTQYF
TRBV6-5	15	TRBJ2-7	NA	CASSPQRGGTYEQYF
TRBV19	16	TRBJ1-2	NA	CASSPESGRVRYGYTF
TRBV6-5	13	TRBJ1-5	NA	CASKGDSNQPQHF
TRBV6-2/TRBV6-3	12	TRBJ2-7	NA	CASSESGYEQYF
TRBV3-1/TRBV3-2	14	TRBJ2-1	TRBD1	CASSRRTGGNEQFF
TRBV27	15	TRBJ2-2	NA	CASKVWGGPSGELFF
TRBV7-9	13	TRBJ1-6	TRBD1	CASSSGQSFPLHF
TRBV28	16	TRBJ1-4	TRBD1	CASSFQAGGSNEKLFF
TRBV3-1/TRBV3-2	16	TRBJ2-1	TRBD2	CASSGRTSASYNEQFF
TRBV5-8	17	TRBJ2-5	TRBD2	CASSFGGPRLAEETQYF
TRBV2	15	TRBJ1-3	NA	CASRGMGGSGNTIYF
TRBV29-1	11	TRBJ1-2	NA	CSVGVGGGYTF
TRBV7-8	13	TRBJ1-5	NA	CASSLTSSGPQHF
TRBV5-1	13	TRBJ2-7	TRBD1	CASSPGPGGEQYF
TRBV7-8	14	TRBJ2-7	TRBD1	CASSPRDRDGEQYF
TRBV27	14	TRBJ1-5	NA	CASSLGPSNQPQHF
TRBV10-3	15	TRBJ1-2	TRBD1	CAISESGTGSYGYTF
TRBV30	13	TRBJ1-2	NA	CAWSVQAVYGYTF